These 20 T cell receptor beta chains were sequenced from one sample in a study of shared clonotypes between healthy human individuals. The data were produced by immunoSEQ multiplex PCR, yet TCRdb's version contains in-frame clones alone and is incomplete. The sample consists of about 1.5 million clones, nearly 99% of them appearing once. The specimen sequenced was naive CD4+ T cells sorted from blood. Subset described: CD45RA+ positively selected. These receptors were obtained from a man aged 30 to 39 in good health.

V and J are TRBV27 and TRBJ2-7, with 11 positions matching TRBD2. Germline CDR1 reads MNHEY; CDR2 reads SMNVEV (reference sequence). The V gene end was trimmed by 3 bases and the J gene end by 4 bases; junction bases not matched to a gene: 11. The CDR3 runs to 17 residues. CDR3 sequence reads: CASSFLYPGTSGYEQYF. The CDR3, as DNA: TGTGCCAGCAGTTTCCTATACCCCGGGACTAGCGGATACGAGCAGTACTTC.

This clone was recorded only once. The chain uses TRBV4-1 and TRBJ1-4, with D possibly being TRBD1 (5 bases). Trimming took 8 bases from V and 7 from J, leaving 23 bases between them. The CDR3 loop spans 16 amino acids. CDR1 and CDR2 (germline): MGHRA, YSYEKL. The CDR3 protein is CASRSEKGAVREKLFF. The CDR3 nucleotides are TGCGCCAGCCGCTCCGAGAAAGGGGCGGTTCGTGAAAAACTGTTTTTT.

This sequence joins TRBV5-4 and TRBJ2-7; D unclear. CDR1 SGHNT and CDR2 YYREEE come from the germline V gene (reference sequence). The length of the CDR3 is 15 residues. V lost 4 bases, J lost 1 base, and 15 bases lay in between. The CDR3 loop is CASSPIGFISYEQYF. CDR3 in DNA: TGTGCCAGCAGCCCTATAGGGTTTATTTCCTACGAGCAGTACTTC.

CDR3 in amino acids: CASSLVTATSYEQYF. The CDR3 bases are TGTGCCAGCAGCTTAGTTACAGCTACCTCCTACGAGCAGTACTTC. The chain carries TRBV11-2 and TRBJ2-7; D unresolved. Germline CDR1 SGHAT, CDR2 FQNNGV. This CDR3 has 15 residues. V lost 1 base and J lost 0, with 10 bases in between.

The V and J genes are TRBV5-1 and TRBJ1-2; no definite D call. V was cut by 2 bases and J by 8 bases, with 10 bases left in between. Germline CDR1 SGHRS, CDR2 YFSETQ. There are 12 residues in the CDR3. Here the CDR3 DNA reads TGCGCCAGCAGCTTTCTCGGGGAGGGCTACACCTTC. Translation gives CASSFLGEGYTF.

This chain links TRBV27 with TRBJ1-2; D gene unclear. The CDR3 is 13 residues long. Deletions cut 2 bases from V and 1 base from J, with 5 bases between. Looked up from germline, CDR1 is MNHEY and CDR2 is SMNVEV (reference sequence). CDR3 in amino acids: CASSLGNNYGYTF. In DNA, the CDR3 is TGTGCCAGCAGTTTAGGGAATAACTATGGCTACACCTTC.

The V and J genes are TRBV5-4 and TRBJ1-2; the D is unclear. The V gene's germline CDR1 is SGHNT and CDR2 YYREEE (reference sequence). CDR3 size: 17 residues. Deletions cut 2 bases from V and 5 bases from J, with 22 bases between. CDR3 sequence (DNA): TGTGCCAGCAGCTTAGGACCGATCGCGGAATCTGGGTATGGCTACACCTTC. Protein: CASSLGPIAESGYGYTF.

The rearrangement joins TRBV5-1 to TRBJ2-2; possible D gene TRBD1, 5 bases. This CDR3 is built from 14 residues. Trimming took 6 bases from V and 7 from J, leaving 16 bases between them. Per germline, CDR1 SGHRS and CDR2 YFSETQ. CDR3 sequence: CASNPGQGSGELFF. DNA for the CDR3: TGCGCCAGCAACCCTGGGCAGGGTAGCGGGGAGCTGTTTTTT.

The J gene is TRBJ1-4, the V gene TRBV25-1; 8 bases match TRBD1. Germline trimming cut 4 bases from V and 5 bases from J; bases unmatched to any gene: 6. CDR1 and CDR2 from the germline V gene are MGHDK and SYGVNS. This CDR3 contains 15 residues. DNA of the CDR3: TGTGCCAGCAGTGGAAGACGACAGGGGAATGAAAAACTGTTTTTT. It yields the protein CASSGRRQGNEKLFF.

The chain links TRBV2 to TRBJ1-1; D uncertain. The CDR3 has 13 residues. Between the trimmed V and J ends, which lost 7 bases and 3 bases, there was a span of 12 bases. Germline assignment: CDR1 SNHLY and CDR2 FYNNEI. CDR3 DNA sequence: TGTGCCAGCAAGTACGTGAGGGACACTGAAGCTTTCTTT. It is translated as CASKYVRDTEAFF.

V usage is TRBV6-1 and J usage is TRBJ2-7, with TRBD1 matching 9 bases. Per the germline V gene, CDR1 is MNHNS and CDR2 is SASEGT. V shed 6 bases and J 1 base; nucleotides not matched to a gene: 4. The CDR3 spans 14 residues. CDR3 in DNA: TGTGCCAGCAGCCGGGACAGGGATTCCTACGAGCAGTACTTC. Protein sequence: CASSRDRDSYEQYF.

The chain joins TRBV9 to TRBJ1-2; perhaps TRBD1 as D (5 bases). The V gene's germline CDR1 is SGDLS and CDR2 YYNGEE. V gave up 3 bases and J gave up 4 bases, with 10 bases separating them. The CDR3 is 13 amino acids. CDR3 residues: CASSASTGYGYTF. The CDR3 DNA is TGTGCCAGCAGCGCCTCTACAGGCTATGGCTACACCTTC.

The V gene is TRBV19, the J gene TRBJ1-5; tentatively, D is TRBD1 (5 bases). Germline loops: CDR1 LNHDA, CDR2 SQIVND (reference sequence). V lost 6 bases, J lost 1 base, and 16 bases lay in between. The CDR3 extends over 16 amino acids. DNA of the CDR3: TGTGCCAGTAGGTCAAGGCCGGGGACGAGCAATCAGCCCCAGCATTTT. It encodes CASRSRPGTSNQPQHF.

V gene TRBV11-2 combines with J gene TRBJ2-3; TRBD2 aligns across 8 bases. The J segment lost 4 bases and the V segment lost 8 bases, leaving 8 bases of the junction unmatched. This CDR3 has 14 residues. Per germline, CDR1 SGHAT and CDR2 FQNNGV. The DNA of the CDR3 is TGTGCCAGCGGGGTAGCGGGATGGGCAGATACGCAGTATTTT. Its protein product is CASGVAGWADTQYF.

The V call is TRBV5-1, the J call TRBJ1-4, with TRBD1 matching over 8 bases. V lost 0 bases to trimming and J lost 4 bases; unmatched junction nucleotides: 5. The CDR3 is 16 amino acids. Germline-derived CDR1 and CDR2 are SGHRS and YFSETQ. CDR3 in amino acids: CASSLVPGGFNEKLFF. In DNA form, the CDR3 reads TGCGCCAGCAGCTTGGTGCCAGGGGGCTTTAATGAAAAACTGTTTTTT.

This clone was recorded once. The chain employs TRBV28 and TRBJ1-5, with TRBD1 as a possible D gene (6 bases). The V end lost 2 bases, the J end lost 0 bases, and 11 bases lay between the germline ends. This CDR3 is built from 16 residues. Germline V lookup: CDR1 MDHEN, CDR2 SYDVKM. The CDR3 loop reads CASSLTTGYSNQPQHF. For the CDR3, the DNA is TGTGCCAGCAGTTTAACGACAGGTTATAGCAATCAGCCCCAGCATTTT.

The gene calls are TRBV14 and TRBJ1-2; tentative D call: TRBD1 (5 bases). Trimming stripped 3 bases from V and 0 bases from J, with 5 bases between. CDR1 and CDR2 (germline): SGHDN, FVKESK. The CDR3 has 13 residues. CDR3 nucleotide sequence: TGTGCCAGCAGCCAGGGGGCTAACTATGGCTACACCTTC. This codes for CASSQGANYGYTF.

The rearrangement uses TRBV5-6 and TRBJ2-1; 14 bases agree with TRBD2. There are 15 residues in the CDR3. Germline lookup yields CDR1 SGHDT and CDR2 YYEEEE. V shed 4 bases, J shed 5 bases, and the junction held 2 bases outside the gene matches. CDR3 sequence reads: CASSPGLAGDNEQFF. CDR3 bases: TGTGCCAGCAGCCCGGGACTAGCGGGAGACAATGAGCAGTTCTTC. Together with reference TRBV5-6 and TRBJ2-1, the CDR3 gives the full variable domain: DAGVTQSPTHLIKTRGQQVTLRCSPKSGHDTVSWYQQALGQGPQFIFQYYEEEERQRGNFPDRFSGHQFPNYSSELNVNALLLGDSALYLCASSPGLAGDNEQFFGPGTRLTVL.

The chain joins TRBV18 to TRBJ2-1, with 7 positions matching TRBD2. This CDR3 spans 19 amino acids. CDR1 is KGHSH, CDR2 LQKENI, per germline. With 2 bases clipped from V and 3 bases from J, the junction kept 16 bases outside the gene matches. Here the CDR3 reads CASSPVTGTGRRYYNEQFF. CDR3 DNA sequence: TGTGCCAGCTCACCAGTAACCGGGACCGGGAGGAGGTACTACAATGAGCAGTTCTTC.

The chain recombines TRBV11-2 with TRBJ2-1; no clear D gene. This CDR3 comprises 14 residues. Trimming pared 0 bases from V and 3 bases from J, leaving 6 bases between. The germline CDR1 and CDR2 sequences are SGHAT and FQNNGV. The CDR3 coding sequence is TGTGCCAGCAGCTTAGAACCTGGCTACAATGAGCAGTTCTTC. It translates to CASSLEPGYNEQFF.